This TCR beta chain was captured by sequencing in a study of molecular identifiers for immune sequencing clone quantification. Study-level results: Detecting spiked Jurkat TCR RNA from one cell among some 990,000 naive cells was reportedly possible. Naive cells had under 1% of molecules in clones above 20 RNA copies, effectors over 97%.

TCRdb reprocessed the PCR reads with MiXCR, giving one entry per CDR3 protein. The data contain about 640,000 distinct CDR3 sequences, just under 20% of them seen just once; the ten biggest clones take up roughly 0.83%. The length of the CDR3 is 15 residues. The germline V and J ends were trimmed by 1 base and 6 bases, with 14 bases remaining between them. Germline values: CDR1 SNHLY, CDR2 FYNNEI. This clonotype was detected many times. Its target is not known. This clonotype originated in a human donor in good health. Some libraries in this study had Jurkat cell RNA spiked in. V usage is TRBV2 and J usage is TRBJ2-3, with TRBD1 as a possible D gene (5 bases). Specimen: naive CD8+ T cells from blood, with Jurkat cell RNA spiked in. As to subset: FACS-sorted CD8+CD4-CCR7+CD45RA+ naive T cells. CDR3 nucleotides: TGTGCCAGCAGTGAAGGCTCAGGGTCATCCGATACGCAGTATTTT. This codes for CASSEGSGSSDTQYF.